These 20 T cell receptor beta chains were all obtained from the same sample, sequenced in a study of graft-versus-host responses after intestinal transplantation. Time point in this sample: postoperative day 105 after intestinal transplantation (dayNNNN = postoperative day). Graft material was processed, releasing intraepithelial and lamina propria lymphocytes. TCRdb's copy holds only in-frame clones and misses some; the assay was immunoSEQ multiplex PCR. The table records about 3,600 clones, roughly 82% of them present only once. This specimen consisted of ileum tissue, obtained 105 days after intestinal transplantation. The receptors come from a human patient who received an intestinal transplant, so some T cells may come from the graft donor.

The chain couples TRBV2 to TRBJ1-2, with 7 bases aligning to TRBD1. The junction had 3 bases not matched to a gene; V was cut back by 1 base and J by 7 bases. Germline loops: CDR1 SNHLY, CDR2 FYNNEI. CDR3 length: 13 amino acids. The CDR3 coding sequence is TGTGCCAGCAGTGAAGGTCGGACAGGTGGCTACACCTTC. Residues: CASSEGRTGGYTF.

J is TRBJ1-3 and V is TRBV5-4; weak D call: TRBD1 (6 bases). V dropped 1 base and J dropped 2 bases, with 7 bases sitting between them. Germline CDR1 reads SGHNT; CDR2 reads YYREEE (reference sequence). There are 14 residues in the CDR3. The DNA of the CDR3 is TGTGCCAGCAGCTTGACAGGGACTGGAAACACCATATATTTT. It codes for CASSLTGTGNTIYF.

The chain links TRBV5-6 to TRBJ1-2; 7 bases match TRBD1. CDR1 is SGHDT and CDR2 is YYEEEE in the germline V gene. The CDR3 totals 16 residues. V was pared by 4 bases and J by 8 bases, with 17 bases of the junction left unmatched. Here the CDR3 reads CASSLPNRGGEDGYTF. CDR3 DNA: TGTGCCAGCAGCCTACCTAACAGGGGTGGGGAAGACGGCTACACCTTC.

V is TRBV2 and J is TRBJ2-7; tentative D call: TRBD1 (7 bases). The V and J ends lost 8 bases and 8 bases respectively, with 19 bases between them. The CDR3 is made up of 13 amino acids. Per germline, CDR1 SNHLY and CDR2 FYNNEI. The CDR3 DNA sequence: TGTGCCAGCCGGGAGACTGCGAGGGGGCAGCAGTACTTC. It encodes CASRETARGQQYF.

The rearrangement joins TRBV4-1 to TRBJ2-4; 8 bases map to TRBD2. Germline V gene lookup returns CDR1 MGHRA and CDR2 YSYEKL. CDR3 length: 15 residues. The ends lost 1 base at V and 4 bases at J; junction bases unmatched: 3. The CDR3 sequence: CASSQAGGLKNIQYF. CDR3 DNA: TGCGCCAGCAGCCAAGCGGGGGGGCTTAAAAACATTCAGTACTTC.

V usage is TRBV11-3 and J usage is TRBJ2-5; D is unclear. Between the trimmed V and J ends, which lost 1 base and 5 bases, there was a span of 8 bases. There are 13 residues in the CDR3. Germline V gene lookup returns CDR1 SGHNT and CDR2 YENEEA. CDR3 nucleotide sequence: TGTGCCAGCAGCTTAGGGGTTCGGGAGACCCAGTACTTC. Its protein product is CASSLGVRETQYF.

V and J are TRBV6-5 and TRBJ2-7, with a tentative D call TRBD1 (5 bases). The CDR3 is 15 amino acids. Trimming pared 5 bases from V and 0 bases from J, leaving 14 bases between. Germline V lookup: CDR1 MNHEY, CDR2 SVGAGI. The CDR3 is CASSNLGRISYEQYF. In DNA form, the CDR3 reads TGTGCCAGCAGTAATTTGGGGCGGATCTCCTACGAGCAGTACTTC.

J is TRBJ2-1 and V is TRBV6-1; D is perhaps TRBD1 or TRBD2 (5 bases each). The CDR3 has 15 amino acids. Trimming removed 4 bases at V and 6 bases at J, with 16 bases between. Germline values: CDR1 MNHNS, CDR2 SASEGT. This CDR3 is CASSAGTRGINEQFF. The DNA for the CDR3 is TGTGCCAGCAGTGCCGGGACCCGGGGTATCAATGAGCAGTTCTTC.

CDR3 coding DNA: TGTGCCAGCAGTGAAGCGAAAACAGGGGCGGCTACGCAGTATTTT. Translating it yields CASSEAKTGAATQYF. The chain employs TRBV6-1 and TRBJ2-3, with 7 bases aligning to TRBD1. Germline assignment: CDR1 MNHNS and CDR2 SASEGT. This CDR3 contains 15 residues. Trimming cost V 0 bases and J 8 bases; bases outside gene matches: 8.

The chain joins TRBV9 to TRBJ2-5, with D possibly being TRBD2 (5 bases). This CDR3 is built from 15 residues. From germline, CDR1 is SGDLS and CDR2 YYNGEE. V was clipped by 4 bases and J by 5 bases, with 18 bases between them. CDR3 sequence: CASSFPSGGGETQYF. The CDR3 region has the DNA TGTGCCAGCAGCTTCCCCTCAGGCGGCGGGGAGACCCAGTACTTC.

This rearrangement joins TRBV5-1 to TRBJ2-2, with TRBD1 matching over 8 bases. Trimming took 1 base from V and 3 from J; bases not matched to a gene: 2. The CDR3 consists of 15 residues. The V gene's germline CDR1 is SGHRS and CDR2 YFSETQ. In nucleotides, the CDR3 is TGCGCCAGCAGCTTGTCGACAGGGGACACCGGGGAGCTGTTTTTT. It is translated as CASSLSTGDTGELFF.

This chain uses TRBV10-1 with TRBJ1-3, with D possibly being TRBD1 (6 bases). CDR3 length equals 15 residues. Trimming took off 5 bases at V and 3 bases at J, with 14 bases between the two ends. Germline CDR1 WNHNN, CDR2 SYGVQD (reference sequence). CDR3 protein: CASSPDSRGGNTIYF. In DNA, the CDR3 is TGCGCCAGCAGTCCGGACAGTAGGGGTGGAAACACCATATATTTT.

The J gene is TRBJ2-7, the V gene TRBV6-6; no reliable D call. CDR3 length: 11 amino acids. The germline V gene has CDR1 MNHNY and CDR2 SVGAGI (reference sequence). Trimming left V 8 bases short and J 8 bases short, with 13 bases between. The CDR3, as DNA: TGTGCCAGCGGAGACGATTTGAAGCAGTACTTC. This gives the protein CASGDDLKQYF.

This clone appeared a few times. This chain connects TRBV5-6 to TRBJ1-5; no clear D. The CDR3 sequence is 12 residues long. Germline V gene lookup returns CDR1 SGHDT and CDR2 YYEEEE. Between the trimmed V and J ends, which lost 2 bases and 4 bases, there was a span of 4 bases. CDR3 protein: CASSFGNQPQHF. CDR3 DNA: TGTGCCAGCAGCTTCGGGAATCAGCCCCAGCATTTT.

CDR3 residues: CASSHAAGQSSPLHF. Here the CDR3 DNA reads TGTGCCAGCAGCCATGCTGCAGGTCAGTCTTCACCCCTCCACTTT. The V gene is TRBV5-4, the J gene TRBJ1-6, with D hard to call. The CDR3 is made up of 15 amino acids. The ends were cut back, 4 bases at V and 9 bases at J, with 17 bases in the middle. Per germline, CDR1 SGHNT and CDR2 YYREEE (reference sequence).

In DNA, the CDR3 is TGCGCCAGCAGCTTGTACTCAGGAGGGGAGACCCAGTACTTC. It encodes CASSLYSGGETQYF. The chain links TRBV5-1 to TRBJ2-5; tentative D call: TRBD2 (6 bases). This CDR3 has 14 residues. With 1 base removed from V and 5 bases from J, the gap between germline ends came to 12 bases. Per germline, CDR1 SGHRS and CDR2 YFSETQ.

The rearrangement joins TRBV30 to TRBJ2-7; TRBD2 aligns across 8 bases. The CDR3 spans 12 residues. CDR1 is GTSNPN and CDR2 is SVGIG in the germline V gene (reference sequence). The junction had 5 bases not matched to a gene; V was cut back by 6 bases and J by 4 bases. The CDR3: CACPGLGYEQYF. DNA for the CDR3: TGTGCCTGTCCGGGACTAGGATACGAGCAGTACTTC.

The chain is built from TRBV10-1 and TRBJ2-3, with TRBD2 as a possible D gene (6 bases). Germline CDR1 and CDR2: WNHNN and SYGVQD (reference sequence). The V gene lost 1 base and the J gene lost 2 bases, with 10 bases spanning the gap. The CDR3 spans 15 residues. The CDR3 protein is CASSELAAPTDTQYF. CDR3 sequence (DNA): TGCGCCAGCAGTGAGTTAGCGGCCCCCACAGATACGCAGTATTTT.

The chain carries TRBV6-1 and TRBJ2-1; 7 bases fit TRBD1. The ends lost 8 bases at V and 4 bases at J; junction bases unmatched: 5. The V gene's germline CDR1 is MNHNS and CDR2 SASEGT. This CDR3 has 13 amino acids. This CDR3 is CASDRDRYNEQFF. The CDR3 DNA is TGTGCCAGCGACAGGGATAGGTACAATGAGCAGTTCTTC.

The chain has TRBV4-3 and TRBJ2-2; possible D gene TRBD1, 5 bases. The V gene's germline CDR1 is LGHNA and CDR2 YSLEER. The CDR3 totals 16 residues. Trimming stripped 0 bases from V and 3 bases from J, with 11 bases between. The CDR3 sequence is CASSQDPGADTGELFF. CDR3 bases: TGCGCCAGCAGCCAAGATCCTGGGGCCGACACCGGGGAGCTGTTTTTT.